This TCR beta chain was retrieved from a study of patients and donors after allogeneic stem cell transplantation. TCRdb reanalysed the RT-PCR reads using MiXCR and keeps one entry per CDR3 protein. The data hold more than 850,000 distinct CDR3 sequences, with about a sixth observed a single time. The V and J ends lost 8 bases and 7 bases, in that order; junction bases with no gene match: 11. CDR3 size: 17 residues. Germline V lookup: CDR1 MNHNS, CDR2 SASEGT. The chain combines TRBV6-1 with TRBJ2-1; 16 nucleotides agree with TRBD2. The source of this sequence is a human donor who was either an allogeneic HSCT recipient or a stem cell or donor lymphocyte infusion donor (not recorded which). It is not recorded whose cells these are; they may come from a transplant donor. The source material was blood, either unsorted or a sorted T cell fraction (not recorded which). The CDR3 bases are TGTGCCAGCGGGACTAGCGGGAGGGCCCACCGATCAAATGAGCAGTTCTTC. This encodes CASGTSGRAHRSNEQFF.